The table lists the clone carrying this T cell receptor (beta chain) with a few counts. What it recognizes is unknown. Uncontrolled infection, other autoimmune disease, pregnancy or lactation barred patients from enrollment. These data come from a study of T cells in Graves' hyperthyroidism and ophthalmopathy. Turning to the study itself: The blood sample was taken at first diagnosis, before treatment began.

Germline CDR1 is GTSNPN and CDR2 is SVGIG (reference sequence). The CDR3 extends over 16 amino acids. The V gene end was trimmed by 5 bases and the J gene end by 1 base; junction bases not matched to a gene: 4. Notes on the study in general: A 13 V-J signature model discriminated ophthalmopathy versus stable hyperthyroidism.

Amplification targeted TCR beta CDR3 regions from RNA transcripts. The HTBI primer set drove a first-round RT-PCR of the TCR CDR3. TCRdb redid the calling of the multiplex PCR reads with MiXCR, one entry per CDR3 protein. The sample yields approximately 640,000 distinct CDR3 sequences, 15% to 20% seen once. Sequencing used blood. J is TRBJ2-4 and V is TRBV30; 14 bases align to TRBD2. The sequence was collected from a man aged 50 to 60 with Graves' hyperthyroidism. CDR3 nucleotide sequence: TGTGCCTGGTCCCGGACTAGCGGGAGGGCCAAAAACATTCAGTACTTC. It translates to CAWSRTSGRAKNIQYF.